This entry lists 4 T cell receptor beta chains sequenced from one sample in a study of blood T cell repertoires in COVID-19. Sequencing used immunoSEQ multiplex PCR; TCRdb keeps in-frame clones, though not all of them. The sample yields roughly 160,000 clones, 70% to 85% seen once. The material sequenced was PBMCs or T cells enriched from blood (not recorded which). The receptor source for this set is a woman aged 70 to 79 in a cohort exposed to, infected with or recovered from COVID-19 (not recorded which).

The sample holds one count of this clone. This rearrangement joins TRBV10-1 to TRBJ2-2; possible D gene TRBD2, 6 bases. Per the germline V gene, CDR1 is WNHNN and CDR2 is SYGVQD (reference sequence). The CDR3 spans 14 residues. The V and J ends lost 9 bases and 2 bases respectively, with 13 bases between them. The CDR3 sequence is CASSRRDNTGELFF. In DNA, the CDR3 is TGCGCCAGTTCGAGGCGGGATAACACCGGGGAGCTGTTTTTT.

This clone came up many times. CDR3 amino acids: CASSEPGQGVSYEQYF. Here the CDR3 DNA reads TGTGCCAGCAGTGAACCGGGACAGGGGGTATCCTACGAGCAGTACTTC. The V and J genes are TRBV6-1 and TRBJ2-7; 11 bases match TRBD1. The V and J ends lost 2 bases and 1 base, in that order; junction bases with no gene match: 4. CDR1 and CDR2 (germline): MNHNS, SASEGT. This CDR3 has 16 amino acids.

The J gene is TRBJ1-1, the V gene TRBV28, with 11 bases that match TRBD1. CDR1 MDHEN and CDR2 SYDVKM come from the germline V gene. Trimming cost V 1 base and J 4 bases; bases outside gene matches: 2. This CDR3 comprises 15 residues. DNA for the CDR3: TGTGCCAGCAGTTTATACGGGACAGGGGGCACTGAAGCTTTCTTT. Encoded protein: CASSLYGTGGTEAFF. The entire variable domain, with the rest obtained from reference TRBV28 and TRBJ1-1, is as follows: DVKVTQSSRYLVKRTGEKVFLECVQDMDHENMFWYRQDPGLGLRLIYFSYDVKMKEKGDIPEGYSVSREKKERFSLILESASTNQTSMYLCASSLYGTGGTEAFFGQGTRLTVV.

The V gene is TRBV24-1, the J gene TRBJ1-3; D not resolved. With 2 bases removed from V and 8 bases from J, the gap between germline ends came to 15 bases. The CDR3 is 15 residues long. Germline V lookup: CDR1 KGHDR, CDR2 SFDVKD. The CDR3 nucleotides are TGTGCCACCAGTGATTCGTCACGTCCCGAGGACACCATATATTTT. Protein: CATSDSSRPEDTIYF.